Below, one T cell receptor (beta chain) is given with its context. The antigen remains unidentified. Germline V gene data show CDR1 as SEHNR and CDR2 as FQNEAQ (reference sequence). This CDR3 region has 14 residues. V shed 3 bases and J shed 5 bases, with 13 bases lying between them. These data come from a study of T cell responses to AZD1222 COVID-19 vaccine. Study-level results: The study sampled repertoires only after the peak T cell response. Vaccine-associated CD4 TCRs ranged over spike, dominating at 160-218 and 743-854. Spike-specific TCR breadth and depth grew following two AZD1222 doses. Close to half of all spike-specific TCRs reportedly target regions of the variants that are unmutated.

Profiled with immunoSEQ multiplex PCR; TCRdb holds only in-frame clones, not every one. The sample lists approximately 150,000 clones; 91% were seen once. The chain links TRBV7-9 to TRBJ1-1, with D possibly TRBD1 on 6 matching bases. The source of this sequence is an adult who received the AZD1222 COVID-19 vaccine. Specimen: peripheral blood, collected 28 days after the second AZD1222 dose. CDR3 coding DNA: TGTGCCAGCAGCTTGCAGGGGCTGGGGACTGAAGCTTTCTTT. Amino acid sequence: CASSLQGLGTEAFF.